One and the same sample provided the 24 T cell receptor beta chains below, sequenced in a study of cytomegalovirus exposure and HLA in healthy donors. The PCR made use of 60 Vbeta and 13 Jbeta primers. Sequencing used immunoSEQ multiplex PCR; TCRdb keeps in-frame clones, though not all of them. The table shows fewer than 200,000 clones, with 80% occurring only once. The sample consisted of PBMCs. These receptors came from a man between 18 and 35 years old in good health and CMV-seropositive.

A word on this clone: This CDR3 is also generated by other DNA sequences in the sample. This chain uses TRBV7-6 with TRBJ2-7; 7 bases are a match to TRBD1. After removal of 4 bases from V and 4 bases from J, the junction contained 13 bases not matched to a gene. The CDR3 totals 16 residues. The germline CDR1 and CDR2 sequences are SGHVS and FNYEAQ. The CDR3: CASSSSETGQSYEQYF. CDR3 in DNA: TGTGCCAGCAGCTCAAGCGAGACGGGACAGAGTTACGAGCAGTACTTC.

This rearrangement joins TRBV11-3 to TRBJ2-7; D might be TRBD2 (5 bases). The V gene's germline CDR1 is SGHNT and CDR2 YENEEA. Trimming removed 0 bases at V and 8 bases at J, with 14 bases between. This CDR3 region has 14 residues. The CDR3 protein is CASSLDHSSIKQYF. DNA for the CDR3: TGTGCCAGCAGCTTAGATCACTCTAGCATAAAGCAGTACTTC.

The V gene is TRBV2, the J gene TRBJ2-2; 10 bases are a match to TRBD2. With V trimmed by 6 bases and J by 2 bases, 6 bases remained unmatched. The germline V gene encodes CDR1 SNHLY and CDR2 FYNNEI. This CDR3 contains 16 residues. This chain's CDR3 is CASSGTSGENTGELFF. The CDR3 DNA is TGTGCCAGCAGCGGAACTAGCGGGGAAAACACCGGGGAGCTGTTTTTT. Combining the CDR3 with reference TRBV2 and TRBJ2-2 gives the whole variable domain EPEVTQTPSHQVTQMGQEVILRCVPISNHLYFYWYRQILGQKVEFLVSFYNNEISEKSEIFDDQFSVERPDGSNFTLKIRSTKLEDSAMYFCASSGTSGENTGELFFGEGSRLTVL.

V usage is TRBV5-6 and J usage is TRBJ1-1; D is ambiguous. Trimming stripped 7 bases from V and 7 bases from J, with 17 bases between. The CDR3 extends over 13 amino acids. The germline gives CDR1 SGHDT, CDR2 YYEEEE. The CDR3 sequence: CASSYTTQIEAFF. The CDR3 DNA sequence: TGTGCCAGCTCTTATACGACACAAATTGAAGCTTTCTTT. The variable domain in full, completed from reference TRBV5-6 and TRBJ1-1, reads DAGVTQSPTHLIKTRGQQVTLRCSPKSGHDTVSWYQQALGQGPQFIFQYYEEEERQRGNFPDRFSGHQFPNYSSELNVNALLLGDSALYLCASSYTTQIEAFFGQGTRLTVV.

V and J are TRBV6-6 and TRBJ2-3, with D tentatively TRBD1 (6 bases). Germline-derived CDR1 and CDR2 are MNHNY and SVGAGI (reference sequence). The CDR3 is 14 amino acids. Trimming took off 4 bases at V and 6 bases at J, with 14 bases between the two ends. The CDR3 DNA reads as TGTGCCAGCAGTTTACCGAAGGACAGTGATACGCAGTATTTT. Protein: CASSLPKDSDTQYF.

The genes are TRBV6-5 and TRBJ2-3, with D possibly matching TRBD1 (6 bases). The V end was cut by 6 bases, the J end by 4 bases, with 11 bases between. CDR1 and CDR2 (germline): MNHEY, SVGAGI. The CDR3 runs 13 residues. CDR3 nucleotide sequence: TGTGCCAGCAGGTCACAGGGTCCAGATACGCAGTATTTT. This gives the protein CASRSQGPDTQYF.

CDR3 region: CASSGQLRQPQHF. The CDR3 DNA sequence: TGTGCCAGCAGTGGACAGTTAAGGCAGCCCCAGCATTTT. The V and J genes are TRBV6-1 and TRBJ1-5; weak D call: TRBD1 (5 bases). V lost 4 bases and J 7 bases, leaving 11 bases between the germline ends. This CDR3 has 13 amino acids. Germline loops: CDR1 MNHNS, CDR2 SASEGT.

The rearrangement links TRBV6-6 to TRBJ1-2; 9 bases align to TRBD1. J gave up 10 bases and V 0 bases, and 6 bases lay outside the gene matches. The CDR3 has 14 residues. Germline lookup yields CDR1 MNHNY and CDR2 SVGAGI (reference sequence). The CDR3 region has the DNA TGTGCCAGCAGTTACTCCCCGGGACAGGGTTCCTACACCTTC. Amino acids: CASSYSPGQGSYTF.

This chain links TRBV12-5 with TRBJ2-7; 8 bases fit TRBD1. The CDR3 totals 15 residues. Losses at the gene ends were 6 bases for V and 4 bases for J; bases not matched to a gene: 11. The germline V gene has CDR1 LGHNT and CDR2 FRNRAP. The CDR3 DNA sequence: TGTGCTAGTGGCCCTACTTGGACAGGGACTTACGAGCAGTACTTC. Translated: CASGPTWTGTYEQYF.

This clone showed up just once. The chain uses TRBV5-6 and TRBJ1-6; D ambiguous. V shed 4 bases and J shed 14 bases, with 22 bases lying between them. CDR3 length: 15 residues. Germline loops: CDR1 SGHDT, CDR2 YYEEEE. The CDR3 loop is CASSRPTALTGALHF. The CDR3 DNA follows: TGTGCCAGCAGCCGCCCGACGGCGCTGACTGGAGCCCTCCACTTT.

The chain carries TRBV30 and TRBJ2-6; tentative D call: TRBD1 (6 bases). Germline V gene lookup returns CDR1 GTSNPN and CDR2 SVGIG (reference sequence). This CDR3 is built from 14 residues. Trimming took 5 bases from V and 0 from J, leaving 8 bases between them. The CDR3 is CAWGDTSGANVLTF. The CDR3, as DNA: TGTGCCTGGGGGGACACCTCTGGGGCCAACGTCCTGACTTTC.

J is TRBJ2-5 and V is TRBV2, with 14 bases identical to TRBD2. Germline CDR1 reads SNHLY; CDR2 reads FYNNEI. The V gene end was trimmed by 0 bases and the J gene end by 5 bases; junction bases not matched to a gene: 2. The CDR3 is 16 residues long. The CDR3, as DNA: TGTGCCAGCAGTGAAGCGAGACTAGCGGGAGGGGAGACCCAGTACTTC. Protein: CASSEARLAGGETQYF.

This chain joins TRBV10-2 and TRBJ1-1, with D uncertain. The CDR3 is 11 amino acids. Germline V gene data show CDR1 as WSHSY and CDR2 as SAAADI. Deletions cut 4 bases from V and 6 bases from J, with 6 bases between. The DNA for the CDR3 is TGCGCCAGCAGTGGACTTTCTGAAGCTTTCTTT. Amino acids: CASSGLSEAFF.

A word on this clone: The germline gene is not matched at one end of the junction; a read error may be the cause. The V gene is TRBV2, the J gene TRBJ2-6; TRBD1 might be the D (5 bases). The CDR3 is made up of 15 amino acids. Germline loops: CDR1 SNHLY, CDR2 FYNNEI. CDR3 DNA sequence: TGTGCCAGCAGTTTTCAGAACTCTGGGGCCAACGGCCTGACTTTC. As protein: CASSFQNSGANGLTF. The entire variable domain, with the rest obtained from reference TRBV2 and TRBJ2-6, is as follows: EPEVTQTPSHQVTQMGQEVILRCVPISNHLYFYWYRQILGQKVEFLVSFYNNEISEKSEIFDDQFSVERPDGSNFTLKIRSTKLEDSAMYFCASSFQNSGANGLTFGAGSRLTVL.

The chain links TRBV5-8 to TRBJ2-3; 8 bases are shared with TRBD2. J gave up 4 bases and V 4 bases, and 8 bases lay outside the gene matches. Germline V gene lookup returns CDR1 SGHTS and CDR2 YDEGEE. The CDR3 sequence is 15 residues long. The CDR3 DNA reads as TGTGCCAGCAGCGGACGGGGGGGCCTATCAGATACGCAGTATTTT. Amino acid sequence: CASSGRGGLSDTQYF.

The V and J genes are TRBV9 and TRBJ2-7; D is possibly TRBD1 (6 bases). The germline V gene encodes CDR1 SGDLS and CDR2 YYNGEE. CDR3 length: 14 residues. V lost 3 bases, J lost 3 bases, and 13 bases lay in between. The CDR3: CASSAGAQGYEQYF. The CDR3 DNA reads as TGTGCCAGCAGCGCCGGGGCACAGGGCTACGAGCAGTACTTC.

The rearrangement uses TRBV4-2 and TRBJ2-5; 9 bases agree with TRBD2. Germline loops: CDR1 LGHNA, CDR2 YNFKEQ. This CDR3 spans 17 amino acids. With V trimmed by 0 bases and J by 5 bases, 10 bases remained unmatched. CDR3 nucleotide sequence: TGTGCCAGCAGCCAAGAGGGGGCGGGAGGGCCTGGGGAGACCCAGTACTTC. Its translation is CASSQEGAGGPGETQYF.

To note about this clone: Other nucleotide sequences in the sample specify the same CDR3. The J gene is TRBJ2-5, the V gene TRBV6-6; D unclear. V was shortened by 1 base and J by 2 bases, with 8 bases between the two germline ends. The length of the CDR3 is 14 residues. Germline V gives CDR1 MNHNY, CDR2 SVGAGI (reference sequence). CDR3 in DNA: TGTGCCAGCAGTTACTTGGGCTTGCAAGAGACCCAGTACTTC. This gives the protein CASSYLGLQETQYF.

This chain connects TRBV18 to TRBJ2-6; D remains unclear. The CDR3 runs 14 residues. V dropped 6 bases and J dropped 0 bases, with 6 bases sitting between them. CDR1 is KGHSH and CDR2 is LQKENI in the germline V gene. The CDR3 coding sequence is TGTGCCAGCTCCCCCAGCTCTGGGGCCAACGTCCTGACTTTC. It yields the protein CASSPSSGANVLTF.

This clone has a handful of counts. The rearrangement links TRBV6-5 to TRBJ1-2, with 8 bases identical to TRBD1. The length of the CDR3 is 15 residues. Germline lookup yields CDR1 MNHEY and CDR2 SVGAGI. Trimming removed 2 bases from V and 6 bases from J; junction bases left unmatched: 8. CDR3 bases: TGTGCCAGCAGTTACGACCGACAGGGGATAAATGGCTACACCTTC. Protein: CASSYDRQGINGYTF.

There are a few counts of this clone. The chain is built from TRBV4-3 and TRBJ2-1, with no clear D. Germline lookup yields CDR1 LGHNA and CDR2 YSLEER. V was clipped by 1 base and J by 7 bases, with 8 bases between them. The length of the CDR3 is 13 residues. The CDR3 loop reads CASSQVAFNEQFF. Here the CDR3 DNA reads TGCGCCAGCAGCCAAGTGGCCTTTAATGAGCAGTTCTTC.

The CDR3, as DNA: TGTGCCACCAGCAGATCCCGGACTAATGAAAAACTGTTTTTT. Translating gives CATSRSRTNEKLFF. V usage is TRBV15 and J usage is TRBJ1-4; D remains ambiguous. Trimming cost V 2 bases and J 2 bases, with 6 bases left between them. The CDR3 is 14 amino acids. CDR1 is LNHNV, CDR2 YYDKDF, per germline (reference sequence).

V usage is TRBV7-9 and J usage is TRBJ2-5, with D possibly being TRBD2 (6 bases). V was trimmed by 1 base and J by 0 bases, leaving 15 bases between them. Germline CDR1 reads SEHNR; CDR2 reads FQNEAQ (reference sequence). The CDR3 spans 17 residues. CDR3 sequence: CASSLGPERAYQETQYF. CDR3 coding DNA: TGTGCCAGCAGCTTAGGTCCTGAGCGGGCGTACCAAGAGACCCAGTACTTC. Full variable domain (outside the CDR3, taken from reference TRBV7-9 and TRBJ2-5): DTGVSQNPRHKITKRGQNVTFRCDPISEHNRLYWYRQTLGQGPEFLTYFQNEAQLEKSRLLSDRFSAERPKGSFSTLEIQRTEQGDSAMYLCASSLGPERAYQETQYFGPGTRLLVL.

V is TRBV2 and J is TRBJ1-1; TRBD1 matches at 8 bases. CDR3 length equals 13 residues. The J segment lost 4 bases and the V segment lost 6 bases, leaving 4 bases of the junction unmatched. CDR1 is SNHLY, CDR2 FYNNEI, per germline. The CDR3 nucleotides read TGTGCCAGCAGCAGACAGGGGAGCACTGAAGCTTTCTTT. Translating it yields CASSRQGSTEAFF. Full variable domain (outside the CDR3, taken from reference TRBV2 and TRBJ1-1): EPEVTQTPSHQVTQMGQEVILRCVPISNHLYFYWYRQILGQKVEFLVSFYNNEISEKSEIFDDQFSVERPDGSNFTLKIRSTKLEDSAMYFCASSRQGSTEAFFGQGTRLTVV.